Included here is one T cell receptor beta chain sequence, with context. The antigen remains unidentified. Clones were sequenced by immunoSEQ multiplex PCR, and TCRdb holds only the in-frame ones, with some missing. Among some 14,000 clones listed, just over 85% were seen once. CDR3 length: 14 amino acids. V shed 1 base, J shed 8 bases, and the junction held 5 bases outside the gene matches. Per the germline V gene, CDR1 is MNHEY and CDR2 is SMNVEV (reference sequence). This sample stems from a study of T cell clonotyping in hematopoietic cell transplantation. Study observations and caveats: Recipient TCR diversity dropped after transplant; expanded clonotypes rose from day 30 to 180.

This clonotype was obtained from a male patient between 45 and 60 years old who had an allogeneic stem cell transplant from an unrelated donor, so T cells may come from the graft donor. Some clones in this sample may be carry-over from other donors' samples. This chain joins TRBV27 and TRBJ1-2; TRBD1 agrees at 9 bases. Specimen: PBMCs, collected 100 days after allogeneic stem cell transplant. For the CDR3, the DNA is TGTGCCAGCAGTTTATACGGACAGGGGTCCGGCTACACCTTC. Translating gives CASSLYGQGSGYTF.